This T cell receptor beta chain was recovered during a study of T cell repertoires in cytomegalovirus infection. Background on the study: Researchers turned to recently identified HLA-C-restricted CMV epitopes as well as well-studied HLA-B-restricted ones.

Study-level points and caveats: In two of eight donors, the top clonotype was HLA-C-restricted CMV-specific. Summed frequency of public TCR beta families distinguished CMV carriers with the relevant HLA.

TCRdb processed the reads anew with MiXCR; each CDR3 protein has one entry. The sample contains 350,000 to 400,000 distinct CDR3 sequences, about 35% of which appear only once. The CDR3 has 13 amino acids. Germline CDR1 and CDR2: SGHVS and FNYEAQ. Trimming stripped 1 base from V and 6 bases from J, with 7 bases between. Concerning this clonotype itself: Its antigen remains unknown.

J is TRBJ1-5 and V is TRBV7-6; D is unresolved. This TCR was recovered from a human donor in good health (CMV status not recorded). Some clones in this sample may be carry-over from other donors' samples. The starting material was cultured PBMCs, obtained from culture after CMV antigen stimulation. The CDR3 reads CASSLEESQPQHF. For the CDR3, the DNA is TGTGCCAGCAGCTTAGAAGAATCTCAGCCCCAGCATTTT.